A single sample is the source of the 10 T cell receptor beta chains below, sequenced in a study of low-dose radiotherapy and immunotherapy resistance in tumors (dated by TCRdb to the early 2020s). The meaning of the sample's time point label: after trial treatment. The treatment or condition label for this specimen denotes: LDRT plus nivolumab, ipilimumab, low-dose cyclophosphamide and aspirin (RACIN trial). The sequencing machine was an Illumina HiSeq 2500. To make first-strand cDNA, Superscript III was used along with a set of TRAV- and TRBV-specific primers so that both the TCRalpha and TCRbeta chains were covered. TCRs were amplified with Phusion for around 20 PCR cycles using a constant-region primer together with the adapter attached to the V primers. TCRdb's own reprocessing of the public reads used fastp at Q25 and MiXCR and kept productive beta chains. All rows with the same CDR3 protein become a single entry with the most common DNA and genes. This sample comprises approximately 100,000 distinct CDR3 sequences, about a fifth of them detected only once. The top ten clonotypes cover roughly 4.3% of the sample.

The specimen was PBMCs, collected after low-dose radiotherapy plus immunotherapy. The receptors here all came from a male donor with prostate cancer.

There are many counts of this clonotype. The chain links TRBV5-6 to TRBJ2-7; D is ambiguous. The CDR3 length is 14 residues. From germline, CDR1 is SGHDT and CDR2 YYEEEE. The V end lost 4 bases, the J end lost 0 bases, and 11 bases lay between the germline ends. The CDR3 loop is CASSAQLSSYEQYF. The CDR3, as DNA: TGTGCCAGCAGCGCGCAACTTAGCTCCTACGAGCAGTACTTC.

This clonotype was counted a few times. CDR3 amino acids: CASNGQNNEQFF. DNA of the CDR3: TGTGCCAGCAATGGGCAGAACAATGAGCAGTTCTTC. This sequence joins TRBV27 and TRBJ2-1; the D is unclear. Germline CDR1 is MNHEY and CDR2 is SMNVEV (reference sequence). V lost 7 bases, J lost 5 bases, and 9 bases lay in between. The CDR3 is made up of 12 amino acids.

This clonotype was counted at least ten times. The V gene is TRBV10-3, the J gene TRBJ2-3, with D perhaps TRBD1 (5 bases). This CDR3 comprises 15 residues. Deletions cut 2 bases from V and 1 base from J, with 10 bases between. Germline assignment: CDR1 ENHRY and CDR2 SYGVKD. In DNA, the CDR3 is TGTGCCATCAGTGAGGCAGGGATACGCACAGATACGCAGTATTTT. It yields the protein CAISEAGIRTDTQYF.

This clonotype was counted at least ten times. CDR3 amino acids: CASSLVWSPYNEQFF. The CDR3 DNA is TGTGCCAGCAGCTTAGTTTGGTCCCCCTACAATGAGCAGTTCTTC. V and J are TRBV7-9 and TRBJ2-1; D not certain. The V end was cut by 1 base, the J end by 2 bases, with 9 bases between. Germline values: CDR1 SEHNR, CDR2 FQNEAQ (reference sequence). There are 15 residues in the CDR3. The full variable domain, rest sourced from reference TRBV7-9 and TRBJ2-1, is DTGVSQNPRHKITKRGQNVTFRCDPISEHNRLYWYRQTLGQGPEFLTYFQNEAQLEKSRLLSDRFSAERPKGSFSTLEIQRTEQGDSAMYLCASSLVWSPYNEQFFGPGTRLTVL.

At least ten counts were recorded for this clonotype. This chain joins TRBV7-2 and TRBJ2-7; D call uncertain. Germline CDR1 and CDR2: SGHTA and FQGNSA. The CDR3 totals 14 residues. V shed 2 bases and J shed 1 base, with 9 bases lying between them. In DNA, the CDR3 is TGTGCCAGCAGCTTACGGACGCAGTCCTACGAGCAGTACTTC. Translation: CASSLRTQSYEQYF. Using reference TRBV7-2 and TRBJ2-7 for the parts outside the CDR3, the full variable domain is GAGVSQSPSNKVTEKGKDVELRCDPISGHTALYWYRQSLGQGLEFLIYFQGNSAPDKSGLPSDRFSAERTGGSVSTLTIQRTQQEDSAVYLCASSLRTQSYEQYFGPGTRLTVT.

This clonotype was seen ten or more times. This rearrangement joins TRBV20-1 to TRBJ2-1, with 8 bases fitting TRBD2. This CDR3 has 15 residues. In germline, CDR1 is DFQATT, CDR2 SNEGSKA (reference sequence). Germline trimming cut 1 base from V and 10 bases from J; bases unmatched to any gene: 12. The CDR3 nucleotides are TGCAGTGCTAGAGGCGAAGTAGCGGGGAGGGGAGAGCAGTTCTTC. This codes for CSARGEVAGRGEQFF.

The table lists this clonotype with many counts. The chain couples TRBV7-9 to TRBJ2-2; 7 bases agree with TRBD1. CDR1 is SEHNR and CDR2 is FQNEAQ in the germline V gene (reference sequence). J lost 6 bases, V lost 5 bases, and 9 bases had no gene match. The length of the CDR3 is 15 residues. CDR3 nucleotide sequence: TGTGCCAGCAGCGTCCGGGACAGTCCTCCCGGGGAGCTGTTTTTT. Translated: CASSVRDSPPGELFF.

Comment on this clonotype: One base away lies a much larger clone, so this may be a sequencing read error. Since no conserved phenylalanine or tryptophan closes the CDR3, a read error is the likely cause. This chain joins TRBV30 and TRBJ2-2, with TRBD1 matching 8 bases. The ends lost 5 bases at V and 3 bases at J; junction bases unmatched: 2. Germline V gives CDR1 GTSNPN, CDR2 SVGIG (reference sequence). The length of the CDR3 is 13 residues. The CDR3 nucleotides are TGTGCCTGGGCAGGGGGCGACACCGGGGAGCTGTTTTTA. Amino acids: CAWAGGDTGELFL.

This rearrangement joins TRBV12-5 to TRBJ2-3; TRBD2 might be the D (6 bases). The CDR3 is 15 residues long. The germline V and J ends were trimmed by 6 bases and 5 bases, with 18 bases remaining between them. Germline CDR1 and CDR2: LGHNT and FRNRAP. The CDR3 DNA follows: TGTGCTAGTGGCCCCGATGGGGACGGGGGAGATACGCAGTATTTT. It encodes CASGPDGDGGDTQYF.

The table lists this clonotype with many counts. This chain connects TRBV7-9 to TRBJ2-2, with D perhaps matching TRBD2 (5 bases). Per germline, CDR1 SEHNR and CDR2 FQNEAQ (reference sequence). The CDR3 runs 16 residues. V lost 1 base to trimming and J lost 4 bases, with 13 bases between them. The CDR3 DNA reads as TGTGCCAGCAGCTTAGAGGTTTTGGGGAGCACCGGGGAGCTGTTTTTT. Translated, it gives CASSLEVLGSTGELFF.